These 3 T cell receptor beta chains originate from one sample sequenced in a study of sequential checkpoint blockade in melanoma (dated by TCRdb to about 2019). The library was prepared using the immunoSEQ multiplex PCR assay. The table was pulled from immuneACCESS by TCRdb, which kept in-frame rearrangements only. Such tables lose some clones; where checked, under half of the loss comes from unresolved V genes, and the rest has no known cause. The sample contains about 32,000 clones, less than 85% of them found a single time. The ten largest clones represent 18% of the sample. The treatment or condition label, as the study defines it: randomized to nivolumab then ipilimumab (arm A) or the reverse (arm B). Sequenced here: CD8+ T cells sorted from blood (inferred from file names), sampled from a patient given nivolumab and ipilimumab in sequence. All receptors derive from a human donor with melanoma.

This clone was seen a handful of times. This rearrangement joins TRBV4-3 to TRBJ1-4; D gene unclear. V lost 4 bases to trimming and J lost 13 bases, with 13 bases between them. Germline values: CDR1 LGHNA, CDR2 YSLEER. The length of the CDR3 is 12 residues. The CDR3 sequence is CASSPTAGRLFF. CDR3 DNA sequence: TGCGCCAGCAGCCCAACCGCGGGGAGACTGTTTTTT.

V usage is TRBV27 and J usage is TRBJ2-3; 9 bases align to TRBD2. V dropped 1 base and J dropped 5; count of bases not matched to a gene: 16. Per the germline V gene, CDR1 is MNHEY and CDR2 is SMNVEV (reference sequence). CDR3 length equals 19 residues. The CDR3 DNA is TGTGCCAGCAGTTTATACTGGGCGGGGGGGAGGGGCCAGGAAGATACGCAGTATTTT. Translated: CASSLYWAGGRGQEDTQYF.

The chain uses TRBV4-3 and TRBJ2-7, with 7 bases lining up with TRBD1. This CDR3 is 18 amino acids long. Germline V gene lookup returns CDR1 LGHNA and CDR2 YSLEER. V trimming: 0 bases; J trimming: 2 bases; junction bases outside the gene matches: 13. The CDR3 sequence: CASSQEGPPDRFPYEQYF. In DNA form, the CDR3 reads TGCGCCAGCAGCCAAGAGGGTCCTCCGGACAGGTTCCCCTACGAGCAGTACTTC.